This T cell receptor beta chain derives from a study of cytomegalovirus exposure and HLA in healthy donors. Study-level points and caveats: Reports showed the classifier diagnosing cytomegalovirus status with high specificity and sensitivity. Per a later analysis, roughly 17,000 TCR beta sequences showed association with HLA alleles at 0.05 false discovery rate. Highest at DRB1 and lowest at HLA-C, TCR association rates differed among HLA loci in a later analysis.

A word on this clone: What it binds is not known.

Regarding donors, all were healthy bone marrow donors. CDR3 length: 13 residues. The germline gives CDR1 MNHEY, CDR2 SVGAGI. V was clipped by 6 bases and J by 3 bases; unmatched bases: 4. 13 Jbeta primers and 60 Vbeta primers were used for the PCR. This table comes from immunoSEQ multiplex PCR, and its TCRdb copy is limited to in-frame clones, with some not included. The repertoire has fewer than 250,000 clones, approximately 82% of them found once; the top ten carry roughly 10%. The source material was PBMCs. The TCR comes from a woman in her 50s in good health and CMV-seropositive. The chain employs TRBV6-5 and TRBJ1-2; 7 bases agree with TRBD1. The CDR3 DNA sequence: TGTGCCAGCAGGAACGACAGGGACTATGGCTACACCTTC. This gives the protein CASRNDRDYGYTF.